One sample yielded the 23 T cell receptor beta chains listed below, sequenced in a study of cytomegalovirus exposure and HLA in healthy donors. PCR involved 60 Vbeta and 13 Jbeta primers. Assay: immunoSEQ multiplex PCR; the TCRdb copy retains only in-frame clones and omits some. Its clone listing holds over 100,000 clones. The sequenced material came from PBMCs. The receptors derive from a man aged 35-49 years in good health and CMV-seropositive.

The V call is TRBV7-9, the J call TRBJ2-4, with TRBD2 matching 10 bases. The germline CDR1 and CDR2 sequences are SEHNR and FQNEAQ (reference sequence). This CDR3 is 16 amino acids long. V lost 4 bases, J lost 1 base, and 4 bases stayed unmatched. The CDR3 bases are TGTGCCAGCAGCTCGCTAGCGGGAGTGGCCAAAAACATTCAGTACTTC. It specifies CASSSLAGVAKNIQYF.

J is TRBJ2-7 and V is TRBV9; no firm D call. This CDR3 comprises 14 residues. CDR1 is SGDLS and CDR2 is YYNGEE in the germline V gene. Deletions cut 0 bases from V and 10 bases from J, with 17 bases between. In DNA form, the CDR3 reads TGTGCCAGCAGCGTAGATCCTGCGGTGGATGAACAGTACTTC. It codes for CASSVDPAVDEQYF. Based on the CDR3 plus reference TRBV9 and TRBJ2-7, the full variable domain is DSGVTQTPKHLITATGQRVTLRCSPRSGDLSVYWYQQSLDQGLQFLIQYYNGEERAKGNILERFSAQQFPDLHSELNLSSLELGDSALYFCASSVDPAVDEQYFGPGTRLTVT.

The rearrangement links TRBV27 to TRBJ2-6, with 7 nucleotides matching TRBD1. This CDR3 is built from 16 residues. Per germline, CDR1 MNHEY and CDR2 SMNVEV (reference sequence). The junction had 7 bases not matched to a gene; V was cut back by 8 bases and J by 0 bases. CDR3 amino acids: CASGEDRVSGANVLTF. The CDR3 DNA sequence: TGTGCCAGCGGGGAAGACAGGGTCTCTGGGGCCAACGTCCTGACTTTC.

The V and J genes are TRBV5-6 and TRBJ2-7; D is unresolved. The germline V gene has CDR1 SGHDT and CDR2 YYEEEE. V dropped 2 bases and J dropped 3 bases, with 9 bases sitting between them. There are 13 residues in the CDR3. The CDR3 DNA reads TGTGCCAGCAGCTTCACAGTTAACTACGAGCAGTACTTC. This codes for CASSFTVNYEQYF.

V usage is TRBV10-3 and J usage is TRBJ1-1, with D possibly TRBD1 on 6 matching bases. V lost 3 bases to trimming and J lost 3 bases, with 14 bases between them. CDR3 length: 15 residues. CDR1 is ENHRY, CDR2 SYGVKD, per germline. CDR3 sequence: CAISERGGFDTEAFF. For the CDR3, the DNA is TGTGCCATCAGTGAAAGGGGGGGATTCGACACTGAAGCTTTCTTT.

The chain employs TRBV18 and TRBJ2-3; TRBD2 matches at 8 bases. Trimming at V came to 6 bases and at J to 4 bases, leaving 6 bases not matched to a gene. This CDR3 comprises 14 residues. Germline loops: CDR1 KGHSH, CDR2 LQKENI. The CDR3 region has the DNA TGTGCCAGCTCCCTGGGACTAGACCCAGATACGCAGTATTTT. Its protein product is CASSLGLDPDTQYF.

For the CDR3, the DNA is TGTGCCAGCAGAACCACTCGACAGAAAAATTCACCCCTCCACTTT. This sequence encodes CASRTTRQKNSPLHF. This sequence joins TRBV6-5 and TRBJ1-6, with D perhaps TRBD1 (5 bases). CDR3 length: 15 residues. Germline CDR1 and CDR2: MNHEY and SVGAGI. The V gene lost 6 bases and the J gene lost 7 bases, with 16 bases spanning the gap.

The V gene is TRBV6-6, the J gene TRBJ1-5; TRBD1 is a possible D gene (5 bases). Germline V gives CDR1 MNHNY, CDR2 SVGAGI (reference sequence). This CDR3 spans 15 amino acids. Trimming pared 5 bases from V and 0 bases from J, leaving 11 bases between. CDR3 in DNA: TGTGCCAGCAGTCCGACAGAGAATAGCAATCAGCCCCAGCATTTT. It translates to CASSPTENSNQPQHF.

The CDR3 nucleotides are TGTGCCAGCAGCCCACAGGGGGCCCAAGAGACCCAGTACTTC. It codes for CASSPQGAQETQYF. The chain couples TRBV6-5 to TRBJ2-5, with 9 bases that match TRBD1. Germline V gene data show CDR1 as MNHEY and CDR2 as SVGAGI. The CDR3 has 14 residues. V lost 6 bases and J lost 1; bases outside the gene matches: 3.

The chain employs TRBV18 and TRBJ2-7; D is unclear. Trimming shortened V by 2 bases and J by 6 bases, and 14 bases separated the two germline ends. This CDR3 region has 14 residues. Germline-derived CDR1 and CDR2 are KGHSH and LQKENI. This CDR3 is CASSPNADSSEQYF. The CDR3 DNA is TGTGCCAGCTCACCAAACGCAGACTCTTCCGAGCAGTACTTC.

The chain links TRBV28 to TRBJ2-7; 10 nucleotides align to TRBD1. The CDR3 spans 15 residues. The junction had 4 bases not matched to a gene; V was cut back by 3 bases and J by 2 bases. CDR1 is MDHEN, CDR2 SYDVKM, per germline. The CDR3 region has the DNA TGTGCCAGCAGTTTGAGGACAGGGGGACCCTACGAGCAGTACTTC. Translated, it gives CASSLRTGGPYEQYF.

CDR3 DNA: TGTGCCAGCAGCGTTTCGTCAGGGGGCGGCTACAATGAGCAGTTCTTC. Protein: CASSVSSGGGYNEQFF. The rearrangement links TRBV9 to TRBJ2-1; 8 nucleotides line up with TRBD1. Germline V gives CDR1 SGDLS, CDR2 YYNGEE. The V segment lost 2 bases and the J segment 3 bases; nucleotides outside the gene matches: 7. CDR3 length: 16 amino acids.

V usage is TRBV7-2 and J usage is TRBJ2-1, with D maybe TRBD2 (6 bases). Germline V lookup: CDR1 SGHTA, CDR2 FQGNSA. The germline V and J ends were trimmed by 3 bases and 9 bases, with 15 bases remaining between them. There are 14 residues in the CDR3. CDR3 amino acids: CASSFERVSGEQFF. The CDR3 DNA reads as TGTGCCAGCAGCTTCGAGCGGGTGAGCGGTGAGCAGTTCTTC.

Worth noting for this clone: Other DNA sequences in this specimen translate into the identical CDR3. The chain has TRBV15 and TRBJ2-7; no clear D. The CDR3 totals 14 residues. Germline V gives CDR1 LNHNV, CDR2 YYDKDF (reference sequence). V was pared by 0 bases and J by 0 bases, with 6 bases between. CDR3 coding DNA: TGTGCCACCAGCAGAGATCGGAGCTCCTACGAGCAGTACTTC. Translation gives CATSRDRSSYEQYF.

The chain has TRBV12-5 and TRBJ2-5, with 8 bases fitting TRBD1. Looked up from germline, CDR1 is LGHNT and CDR2 is FRNRAP. This CDR3 spans 14 amino acids. Trimming removed 3 bases from V and 5 bases from J; junction bases left unmatched: 5. CDR3 amino acids: CASGLGTGLETQYF. CDR3 DNA sequence: TGTGCTAGTGGTTTAGGGACAGGTCTCGAGACCCAGTACTTC.

The chain employs TRBV27 and TRBJ2-3, with TRBD2 matching over 8 bases. The CDR3 has 14 amino acids. With 8 bases clipped from V and 4 bases from J, the junction kept 8 bases outside the gene matches. Germline CDR1 MNHEY, CDR2 SMNVEV (reference sequence). The CDR3 sequence is CASCRGGRPDTQYF. CDR3 bases: TGTGCCAGCTGCCGCGGCGGGAGGCCAGATACGCAGTATTTT.

The chain couples TRBV7-2 to TRBJ1-4; 7 bases match TRBD1. The CDR3 extends over 16 amino acids. The germline gives CDR1 SGHTA, CDR2 FQGNSA. V was clipped by 5 bases and J by 3 bases; unmatched bases: 9. The CDR3 region is CASSRLRGNANEKLFF. The CDR3 DNA reads as TGTGCCAGCAGCCGTCTCAGGGGGAATGCTAATGAAAAACTGTTTTTT. Looking up the rest from reference TRBV7-2 and TRBJ1-4 gives the full variable domain: GAGVSQSPSNKVTEKGKDVELRCDPISGHTALYWYRQSLGQGLEFLIYFQGNSAPDKSGLPSDRFSAERTGGSVSTLTIQRTQQEDSAVYLCASSRLRGNANEKLFFGSGTQLSVL.

The chain couples TRBV6-1 to TRBJ1-1; 9 bases match TRBD1. CDR1 and CDR2 (germline): MNHNS, SASEGT. J was trimmed by 1 base and V by 5 bases; bases with no gene match: 2. This CDR3 is 14 amino acids long. The CDR3 DNA follows: TGTGCCAGCAGTCCGGGACAGGGGAACACTGAAGCTTTCTTT. Residues: CASSPGQGNTEAFF.

Concerning this clone: One end of the junction varies from germline; a read error may be responsible. As DNA, the CDR3 is TGCGTCAGCAGCTTGGAGCACGAGCAGTACTTC. The encoded protein is CVSSLEHEQYF. The genes are TRBV5-1 and TRBJ2-7; D gene uncertain. Germline lookup yields CDR1 SGHRS and CDR2 YFSETQ. This CDR3 spans 11 amino acids.

This rearrangement joins TRBV28 to TRBJ1-1, with 7 bases fitting TRBD1. In germline, CDR1 is MDHEN, CDR2 SYDVKM. The CDR3 consists of 15 residues. The trim removed 5 bases at V and 0 bases at J, leaving 6 bases unmatched. This CDR3 is CASSVSGTVNTEAFF. CDR3 nucleotide sequence: TGTGCCAGCAGTGTATCCGGGACAGTGAACACTGAAGCTTTCTTT.

V gene TRBV5-1 combines with J gene TRBJ2-5; D not resolved. The CDR3 consists of 14 residues. V lost 0 bases and J 4 bases, leaving 10 bases between the germline ends. Germline values: CDR1 SGHRS, CDR2 YFSETQ. The CDR3 protein is CASSLESSPETQYF. CDR3 DNA sequence: TGCGCCAGCAGCTTGGAGTCCAGTCCAGAGACCCAGTACTTC. The whole variable domain, filled in from reference TRBV5-1 and TRBJ2-5, reads KAGVTQTPRYLIKTRGQQVTLSCSPISGHRSVSWYQQTPGQGLQFLFEYFSETQRNKGNFPGRFSGRQFSNSRSEMNVSTLELGDSALYLCASSLESSPETQYFGPGTRLLVL.

The V call is TRBV10-3, the J call TRBJ1-1, with D possibly being TRBD1 (6 bases). V was clipped by 0 bases and J by 11 bases, with 13 bases between them. Per germline, CDR1 ENHRY and CDR2 SYGVKD. The CDR3 covers 13 residues. The CDR3 DNA follows: TGTGCCATCAGTGAGTCTGGACAGCGTTTGGCTTTCTTT. Amino acid sequence: CAISESGQRLAFF.

The V and J genes are TRBV10-1 and TRBJ2-7; D unclear. The CDR3 covers 13 residues. Trimming removed 5 bases at V and 1 base at J, with 9 bases between. Germline V CDR1 and CDR2: WNHNN, SYGVQD (reference sequence). CDR3 sequence: CASSSSVSYEQYF. For the CDR3, the DNA is TGCGCCAGCAGTAGTTCAGTTTCCTACGAGCAGTACTTC.